These T cell receptor beta chains were read from a single sample in a study of T cells after yellow fever vaccination. TCRdb re-analysed the 5' RACE reads in MiXCR, keeping a single row per CDR3 protein. The profile covers 350,000 to 550,000 distinct CDR3 sequences, with around a sixth appearing a single time and 15% to 20% taken by the ten largest. Source: PBMCs, taken before the yellow fever booster vaccination. Receptors were obtained from a man aged 18-30 years who received the YFV17D yellow fever vaccine. The CDR3 runs from the conserved cysteine through the conserved F or W. The order of the fields is V gene, D gene, clone size, J gene, CDR3 DNA, CDR3 protein. The D gene is left open where the match is weak. Size is omitted from some rows. Given values are once, few, many or a class for expanded clones.

TRBV12-3/TRBV12-4	-	-	TRBJ2-2	TGTGCCAGCAGGCGCGGGGAGCTGTTTTTT	CASRRGELFF
TRBV18	-	few	TRBJ1-1	TGTGCCAGCTCACTGATGAAGACAGGCGTAGCCACTGAAGCTTTCTTT	CASSLMKTGVATEAFF
TRBV9	TRBD1	few	TRBJ2-2	TGTGCCAGCAGCGGGACAGGGGGAGAGAACACCGGGGAGCTGTTTTTT	CASSGTGGENTGELFF
TRBV3-1	-	-	TRBJ2-5	TGTGCCAGCAGCCAAACAGGGATACAAGAGACCCAGTACTTC	CASSQTGIQETQYF
TRBV7-9	TRBD2	-	TRBJ2-2	TGTGCCAGCAGCTTAGGAGCGGGGGCGCCGAACACCGGGGAGCTGTTTTTT	CASSLGAGAPNTGELFF
TRBV7-2	-	-	TRBJ2-7	TGTGCCAGCAGGCTAAAAGGGACCTACGAGCAGTACTTC	CASRLKGTYEQYF
TRBV28	TRBD1	-	TRBJ2-4	TGTGCCAGCAGTACGGGACAGCTCAAAAACATTCAGTACTTC	CASSTGQLKNIQYF
TRBV5-1	-	-	TRBJ1-1	TGCGCCAGCAGCTGGAGTCTCCCGGGGAACACTGAAGCTTTCTTT	CASSWSLPGNTEAFF
TRBV7-2	TRBD2	few	TRBJ2-5	TGTGCCAGCAGACGATGGAGCGGGGTCCAAGAGACCCAGTACTTC	CASRRWSGVQETQYF
TRBV7-9	TRBD1	few	TRBJ1-1	TGTGCCAGCAGCTCCACGGGACAGGTACTCTTT	CASSSTGQVLF
TRBV28	TRBD1	-	TRBJ2-3	TGTGCCAGCAACCGGGGACAGTCGACAGATACGCAGTATTTT	CASNRGQSTDTQYF
TRBV7-9	-	few	TRBJ2-6	TGTGCCAGCAGCCCAAGGACAGCCGGGAGCTCTGGGGCCAACGTCCTGACTTTC	CASSPRTAGSSGANVLTF
TRBV7-2	TRBD1	few	TRBJ2-7	TGTGCCAGCAGCTTAGGACAGGGGGGTTACTACGAGCAGTACTTC	CASSLGQGGYYEQYF
TRBV7-2	-	-	TRBJ2-5	TGTGCCAGCAGCTTAGCGCCAGCCATAGAGACCCAGTACTTC	CASSLAPAIETQYF
TRBV29-1	-	-	TRBJ1-2	TGCAGCGCGGGCCTTAACTATGGAGACACCTTC	CSAGLNYGDTF
TRBV4-1	-	few	TRBJ2-5	TGCGCCAGCAGCCAAGTCCATGGAGAGACCCAGTACTTC	CASSQVHGETQYF
TRBV6-2/TRBV6-3	-	few	TRBJ1-5	TGTGCCAGCGGGGGAGGGGGCAATCAGCCCCAGCATTTT	CASGGGGNQPQHF
TRBV5-1	-	few	TRBJ2-3	TGCGCCAGCAGGGAAGGGCCCCAAGGGACAGATACGCAGTATTTT	CASREGPQGTDTQYF
TRBV15	-	few	TRBJ2-3	TGTGCCACCAGCGACGGGGGACCCACAGATACGCAGTATTTT	CATSDGGPTDTQYF
TRBV15	TRBD2	-	TRBJ2-3	TGTGCCACCCGGTACGGGGGGGCCCCACACACAGATACGCAGTATTTT	CATRYGGAPHTDTQYF
TRBV15	TRBD1	few	TRBJ2-4	TGTGCCACCAGCAGGACAGGGGGCGAAAACATTCAGTACTTC	CATSRTGGENIQYF
TRBV4-3	-	few	TRBJ1-4	TGCGCCAGCAGCCAAGATCCTGGCGCGCAGGCTAATGAAAAACTGTTTTTT	CASSQDPGAQANEKLFF
TRBV9	-	few	TRBJ2-3	TGTGCCAGCAGCGTAGTCAGGGAGAGCACAGATACGCAGTATTTT	CASSVVRESTDTQYF
TRBV6-1	-	few	TRBJ1-6	TGTGCCAGCAGTGAAAAGCTAGCCAGGGGAGATAATTCACCCCTCCACTTT	CASSEKLARGDNSPLHF
TRBV7-2	-	-	TRBJ1-4	TGTGCCAGCAGATCGGACGGTGAAAAACTGTTTTTT	CASRSDGEKLFF
TRBV30	-	few	TRBJ2-3	TGTGCCCGAGGACAGAGGGAAGATACGCAGTATTTT	CARGQREDTQYF
TRBV7-3	TRBD2	many	TRBJ2-1	TGTGCCAGCAGCTCGTTAGGGACTAGCGGTTCCTCCTACAATGAGCAGTTCTTC	CASSSLGTSGSSYNEQFF
TRBV7-3	TRBD2	few	TRBJ2-1	TGTGCCAGCAGCTATGCTCCAGCGGGGGTTGGGGAGCAGTTCTTC	CASSYAPAGVGEQFF
TRBV7-2	-	few	TRBJ1-3	TGTGCCAGCAGCTTATACACGGGCTCCATATATTTT	CASSLYTGSIYF
TRBV30	TRBD2	-	TRBJ2-3	TGTGCCTGGATAAACAGTCTCCGACTTCGCGGGGGGGTCACAGATACGCAGTATTTT	CAWINSLRLRGGVTDTQYF
TRBV12-5	-	-	TRBJ2-2	TGTGCTGGTGGGTCCTACACCGGGGAGCTGTTTTTT	CAGGSYTGELFF
TRBV6-6	TRBD2	-	TRBJ2-3	TGTGCCAGCAGTGGGACTAGCAGTTCAGATACGCAGTATTTT	CASSGTSSSDTQYF
TRBV6-5	TRBD2	few	TRBJ2-3	TGTGCCAGCAGTTACGGGGAGCGGGGCACCGCATCAGATACGCAGTATTTT	CASSYGERGTASDTQYF
TRBV7-9	TRBD1	-	TRBJ1-2	TGTGCCAGCAGCTCACAAGGGGGCCCCTATGGCTACACCTTC	CASSSQGGPYGYTF
TRBV5-4	-	-	TRBJ1-2	TGTGCCAGCACAACTATGGGACTGTCCCAAGGGGGCTACACCTTC	CASTTMGLSQGGYTF
TRBV18	-	many	TRBJ2-7	TGTGCCAGCTCACCTAGGCAGGCCTCCTACGAGCAGTACTTC	CASSPRQASYEQYF
TRBV5-1	TRBD1	-	TRBJ1-2	TGCGCCACCAGACTGACAGGGGATCAGAAAAGGGATGGCTACACCTTC	CATRLTGDQKRDGYTF
TRBV3-1	TRBD2	few	TRBJ2-5	TGTGCCAGCAGCCAAATAGCGGGGGAAGAGACCCAGTACTTC	CASSQIAGEETQYF
TRBV4-1	-	-	TRBJ2-3	TGCGCCAGCAGCCAATCCGCATCCGGGGCCTATACGCAGTATTTT	CASSQSASGAYTQYF
TRBV27	-	-	TRBJ2-3	TGTGCCAGCAGTACCCGGGACCCCGGCCAAACGCAGTATTTT	CASSTRDPGQTQYF
TRBV18	-	-	TRBJ2-3	TGTGCCAGCTCTCCCAGGTTCACCAGCACAGATACGCAGTATTTT	CASSPRFTSTDTQYF
TRBV9	TRBD2	few	TRBJ2-2	TGTGCCAGCACCCCCCAGCGGGGCGCGAACACCGGGGAGCTGTTTTTT	CASTPQRGANTGELFF